Below are 23 T cell receptor beta chains sequenced from a single sample in a study of T cells in Graves' hyperthyroidism and ophthalmopathy. Amplified TCR beta CDR3 regions derived from RNA transcripts. Carried out on the TCR CDR3, a first-round RT-PCR used the HTBI primer set. One entry per CDR3 protein results from TCRdb running MiXCR on the multiplex PCR reads. The profile shows some 500,000 distinct CDR3 sequences, 15% to 20% of them singletons. Sequenced: blood. Receptors were obtained from a woman aged 25 to 45 with Graves' ophthalmopathy.

The chain employs TRBV7-9 and TRBJ2-7, with 9 bases that match TRBD2. V trimming: 4 bases; J trimming: 4 bases; junction bases outside the gene matches: 11. Germline-derived CDR1 and CDR2 are SEHNR and FQNEAQ (reference sequence). This CDR3 is built from 16 residues. In DNA form, the CDR3 reads TGTGCCAGCAGCTCCCCTAGCGGGACGAATAGGTACGAGCAGTACTTC. This translates into CASSSPSGTNRYEQYF. The full variable domain, its missing parts supplied by reference TRBV7-9 and TRBJ2-7, is DTGVSQNPRHKITKRGQNVTFRCDPISEHNRLYWYRQTLGQGPEFLTYFQNEAQLEKSRLLSDRFSAERPKGSFSTLEIQRTEQGDSAMYLCASSSPSGTNRYEQYFGPGTRLTVT.

This clonotype has more than one count but fewer than ten. Here the CDR3 DNA reads TGCGCCAGCAGCTTCAACACGGGACACCTCAATGAGCAGTTCTTC. Protein: CASSFNTGHLNEQFF. V and J are TRBV5-1 and TRBJ2-1; D is possibly TRBD1 (6 bases). V lost 2 bases and J 6 bases, leaving 15 bases between the germline ends. CDR3 length: 15 residues. In germline, CDR1 is SGHRS, CDR2 YFSETQ.

Ten or more counts support this clonotype. The chain has TRBV30 and TRBJ2-7, with unresolved D. V gave up 2 bases and J gave up 2 bases, with 13 bases separating them. The CDR3 totals 14 residues. CDR1 GTSNPN and CDR2 SVGIG come from the germline V gene (reference sequence). This CDR3 is CAWSLWTATYEQYF. In DNA, the CDR3 is TGTGCCTGGAGTCTTTGGACGGCAACCTACGAGCAGTACTTC.

This clonotype was picked up many times. CDR3 protein: CASSLRRTGIPGEQFF. Here the CDR3 DNA reads TGCGCCAGCAGCTTGAGGCGGACAGGAATTCCCGGTGAGCAGTTCTTC. V and J are TRBV5-1 and TRBJ2-1, with 7 bases lining up with TRBD1. CDR3 length: 16 amino acids. The V gene's germline CDR1 is SGHRS and CDR2 YFSETQ. V shed 1 base and J 9 bases; nucleotides not matched to a gene: 13.

This clonotype has at least ten counts. V and J are TRBV10-3 and TRBJ1-1; D is uncertain. The CDR3 length is 14 residues. Trimming removed 0 bases at V and 5 bases at J, with 10 bases between. In germline, CDR1 is ENHRY, CDR2 SYGVKD. The CDR3 sequence is CAISESSAITEAFF. The CDR3 DNA sequence: TGTGCCATCAGTGAGTCGTCAGCCATAACTGAAGCTTTCTTT.

This clonotype was detected a few times. This sequence may be a read error, since a much larger clone differs from it by one base. The conserved phenylalanine or tryptophan is not found at the CDR3 terminus, so this likely reflects a read error. The rearrangement joins TRBV28 to TRBJ2-5; no clear D gene. Germline-derived CDR1 and CDR2 are MDHEN and SYDVKM. The CDR3 is made up of 12 amino acids. Between the trimmed V and J ends, which lost 8 bases and 7 bases, there was a span of 14 bases. DNA for the CDR3: TGTGCCAGCGCACCGGGTTTGAGGACCCAGTACCTC. The encoded protein is CASAPGLRTQYL.

Notes on this clonotype: Being one base from a much bigger clone, this may be a read error. The genes are TRBV27 and TRBJ1-5, with TRBD1 matching over 7 bases. The CDR3 consists of 15 residues. Germline V gives CDR1 MNHEY, CDR2 SMNVEV (reference sequence). The CDR3 loop is CASSYGTASNQPRHF. In DNA form, the CDR3 reads TGTGCCAGCAGTTACGGGACAGCCAGCAATCAGCCCCGGCATTTT.

This clonotype showed up just a few times. The J gene is TRBJ2-2, the V gene TRBV28, with TRBD2 matching 10 bases. CDR1 MDHEN and CDR2 SYDVKM come from the germline V gene. The CDR3 length is 17 residues. Germline trimming cut 8 bases from V and 1 base from J; bases unmatched to any gene: 10. CDR3 DNA: TGTGCCAGCTCGGGACTAGCGAAAGGACTGAACACCGGGGAGCTGTTTTTT. Translation: CASSGLAKGLNTGELFF.

This clonotype was recorded at least ten times. The rearrangement joins TRBV2 to TRBJ2-7; no clear D. The CDR3 length is 14 residues. Germline-derived CDR1 and CDR2 are SNHLY and FYNNEI. V was pared by 7 bases and J by 2 bases, with 15 bases between. This CDR3 is CASISRQATYEQYF. In DNA form, the CDR3 reads TGTGCCAGCATCAGTCGGCAGGCGACCTACGAGCAGTACTTC.

This clonotype was detected a few times. The chain carries TRBV29-1 and TRBJ1-2; D might be TRBD1 (5 bases). Trimming stripped 2 bases from V and 4 bases from J, with 11 bases between. The CDR3 runs to 13 residues. Germline assignment: CDR1 SQVTM and CDR2 ANQGSEA. CDR3 protein: CSVESSQGYGYTF. The CDR3 DNA sequence: TGCAGCGTTGAATCCTCTCAGGGCTATGGCTACACCTTC.

This clonotype was seen many times. The chain recombines TRBV3-1 with TRBJ2-4; 8 nucleotides agree with TRBD2. CDR3 length: 15 amino acids. V shed 3 bases and J 8 bases; nucleotides not matched to a gene: 9. Germline V gives CDR1 LGHDT, CDR2 YNNKEL (reference sequence). CDR3 nucleotides: TGTGCCAGCAGCCAGACCAGCGGGAGCTGGGACATTCAGTACTTC. This codes for CASSQTSGSWDIQYF.

The chain joins TRBV10-2 to TRBJ1-5; maybe TRBD1 (6 bases). Germline CDR1 WSHSY, CDR2 SAAADI. V lost 8 bases to trimming and J lost 7 bases, with 15 bases between them. CDR3 length: 13 residues. The CDR3 reads CASRGGVRQPQHF. DNA of the CDR3: TGCGCCAGCCGTGGGGGCGTGCGGCAGCCCCAGCATTTT.

This clonotype was counted many times. The chain uses TRBV2 and TRBJ1-5; D not resolved. The CDR3 runs to 14 residues. Germline V gene sequence: CDR1 SNHLY, CDR2 FYNNEI. The V and J ends lost 3 bases and 0 bases respectively, with 6 bases between them. This chain's CDR3 is CASSDRVSNQPQHF. CDR3 coding DNA: TGTGCCAGCAGTGATCGAGTTAGCAATCAGCCCCAGCATTTT.

This clonotype appeared a few times. The chain employs TRBV5-6 and TRBJ1-2; D is possibly TRBD1 (6 bases). The CDR3 contains 14 residues. V was trimmed by 1 base and J by 3 bases, leaving 10 bases between them. Germline CDR1 reads SGHDT; CDR2 reads YYEEEE. Here the CDR3 reads CASSLPTGDYGYTF. In nucleotides, the CDR3 is TGTGCCAGCAGCTTGCCGACAGGTGACTATGGCTACACCTTC.

V gene TRBV27 combines with J gene TRBJ2-3, with 8 nucleotides matching TRBD2. There are 15 residues in the CDR3. Germline CDR1 is MNHEY and CDR2 is SMNVEV (reference sequence). Losses at the gene ends were 3 bases for V and 10 bases for J; bases not matched to a gene: 12. CDR3 protein: CASSLTSDSSDAQYF. The CDR3 nucleotides are TGTGCCAGCAGTTTGACTAGCGACTCATCGGATGCGCAGTATTTT.

At least ten counts were recorded for this clonotype. The chain carries TRBV28 and TRBJ1-5; tentative D call: TRBD1 (5 bases). This CDR3 is 15 amino acids long. Germline V gene data show CDR1 as MDHEN and CDR2 as SYDVKM. Trimming removed 7 bases from V and 4 bases from J, with 17 bases in between. CDR3 loop: CASTLPTASNQPQHF. DNA for the CDR3: TGTGCCAGCACCCTCCCGACAGCCTCAAATCAGCCCCAGCATTTT.

This clonotype was detected many times. The V call is TRBV2, the J call TRBJ2-5; D possibly uses TRBD1 or TRBD2 (6 bases each). This CDR3 contains 19 residues. Germline V lookup: CDR1 SNHLY, CDR2 FYNNEI. The ends were cut back, 2 bases at V and 2 bases at J, with 24 bases in the middle. This CDR3 is CASSEKTGTISGKQETQYF. The CDR3 coding sequence is TGTGCCAGCAGTGAAAAAACAGGGACGATTAGCGGCAAACAAGAGACCCAGTACTTC.

To note about this clonotype: A much larger clone differs from this one at a single base, so this may be a read error. The rearrangement uses TRBV5-1 and TRBJ2-7; no firm D call. CDR3 length: 14 residues. Germline V gene sequence: CDR1 SGHRS, CDR2 YFSETQ. The CDR3 spells CASRLAIHSYEQYF. DNA of the CDR3: TGTGCCAGCAGGTTAGCAATCCACTCCTACGAGCAGTACTTC.

To note about this clonotype: The junction and the germline gene differ at one end; a read error may be behind it. This chain uses TRBV5-6 with TRBJ2-7, with D perhaps given as TRBD1 or TRBD2 (5 bases each). Germline CDR1 and CDR2: SGHDT and YYEEEE. The CDR3 is 14 residues long. CDR3 loop: CASGFGTLTYEQYF. In DNA, the CDR3 is TGTGCCAGCGGCTTCGGGACCCTAACCTACGAGCAGTACTTC.

CDR3 sequence: CSVATGTGIEQYF. The CDR3, as DNA: TGCAGCGTGGCAACCGGGACAGGGATCGAGCAGTACTTC. J is TRBJ2-7 and V is TRBV29-1, with TRBD1 identical over 9 bases. The CDR3 has 13 residues. The junction had 9 bases not matched to a gene; V was cut back by 6 bases and J by 6 bases. Germline CDR1 is SQVTM and CDR2 is ANQGSEA.

This clonotype was seen many times. The chain carries TRBV6-2 or TRBV6-3 and TRBJ2-1; D might be TRBD2 (6 bases). Germline V CDR1 and CDR2: MNHEY, SVGEGT. The CDR3 totals 17 residues. Deletions cut 5 bases from V and 5 bases from J, with 22 bases between. CDR3 loop: CASSLEGLLVLDNEQFF. The DNA for the CDR3 is TGTGCCAGCAGTCTCGAGGGACTTTTAGTATTAGACAATGAGCAGTTCTTC.

The V and J genes are TRBV29-1 and TRBJ2-7; 13 bases fit TRBD2. The V gene's germline CDR1 is SQVTM and CDR2 ANQGSEA. The V and J ends lost 6 bases and 0 bases, in that order; junction bases with no gene match: 8. The CDR3 runs to 16 residues. This CDR3 reads CSVLGLAGQISYEQYF. CDR3 bases: TGCAGCGTCCTGGGACTAGCGGGACAGATCTCCTACGAGCAGTACTTC.

This clonotype was picked up many times. The rearrangement joins TRBV20-1 to TRBJ2-1, with 12 bases identical to TRBD2. Germline CDR1 reads DFQATT; CDR2 reads SNEGSKA (reference sequence). The junction had 9 bases not matched to a gene; V was cut back by 3 bases and J by 9 bases. The CDR3 is 15 amino acids. The chain's CDR3 is CSARIPSGRASEQFF. CDR3 bases: TGCAGTGCTAGGATCCCTAGCGGGAGGGCCAGTGAGCAGTTCTTC.